This T cell receptor beta chain is drawn from a study of early T cells in non-severe SARS-CoV-2 infection. Study-wide background: Sequenced material consisted of bulk RNA (from unsorted whole blood), and chains were unpaired. General observations from the study: The matching step, a VDJdb search, favored anti-spike CD8 responses and missed private and CD4 specificities.

The CDR3 is 13 residues long. Germline V gives CDR1 MNHEY, CDR2 SVGEGT. V was shortened by 7 bases and J by 5 bases, with 15 bases between the two germline ends. cDNA molecules, individually, were tagged with unique molecular identifiers. One entry per CDR3 protein, called by TCRdb with MiXCR from the 5' RACE reads. Of approximately 69,000 distinct CDR3 sequences in the sample, roughly 12% were seen once. Of note for this clonotype: The antigen is not known.

Material for sequencing was whole blood. The J gene is TRBJ2-7, the V gene TRBV6-2 or TRBV6-3; tentatively, D is TRBD2 (5 bases). The origin of this receptor is an adult who was a healthcare worker with PCR-confirmed SARS-CoV-2 infection or an uninfected control (not recorded which). The CDR3 coding sequence is TGTGCCAGCAATACGATCGGAGGTAACGAGCAGTACTTC. Translated: CASNTIGGNEQYF.